This TCR beta chain was identified during a study of CD8 T cells in ankylosing spondylitis. General observations from the study: A motif in TCR beta, a set of roughly 8 highly homologous variants, appeared characteristic of ankylosing spondylitis blood.

Each TCR beta library was made by quantitative 5'-RACE that incorporated molecular barcodes. TCRdb redid the calling of the 5' RACE reads with MiXCR, one entry per CDR3 protein. Of about 160,000 distinct CDR3 sequences listed, approximately 44% were seen once; the top ten hold around 15%. Turning to this clonotype: What it recognizes is unknown.

Germline V CDR1 and CDR2: SGHVS, FQNEAQ. V trimming: 1 base; J trimming: 6 bases; junction bases outside the gene matches: 5. The CDR3 has 14 residues. The clonotype comes from a male donor with ankylosing spondylitis. The sequenced sample was synovial fluid, either unsorted or a sorted T cell fraction (not recorded which). V is TRBV7-8 and J is TRBJ2-7, with TRBD1 identical over 8 bases. As DNA, the CDR3 is TGTGCCAGCAGCTTAGTCCTAGACAGGGGCGAGCAGTACTTC. Its translation is CASSLVLDRGEQYF.